The 3 T cell receptor beta chains in this list originate from one sample, sequenced in a study of T cells in Graves' hyperthyroidism and ophthalmopathy. The source material, RNA transcripts, was used to amplify TCR beta CDR3 regions. Using the HTBI primer set, a first-round RT-PCR was run on the TCR CDR3. TCRdb analysed the multiplex PCR reads with MiXCR anew, one entry per CDR3 protein. The sample yields some 400,000 distinct CDR3 sequences, approximately 12% seen once. Sequencing used blood. The receptors were sampled from a man aged 30 to 39 with Graves' hyperthyroidism that later progressed to Graves' ophthalmopathy.

This chain joins TRBV18 and TRBJ2-5; tentative D call: TRBD1 (5 bases). Trimming cost V 3 bases and J 2 bases, with 16 bases left between them. This CDR3 contains 16 residues. CDR1 KGHSH and CDR2 LQKENI come from the germline V gene. CDR3 in amino acids: CASSPDTDRLQETQYF. For the CDR3, the DNA is TGTGCCAGCTCACCCGACACAGACAGATTACAAGAGACCCAGTACTTC.

This clonotype was seen at least ten times. V gene TRBV12-3 or TRBV12-4 combines with J gene TRBJ1-6, with 11 bases identical to TRBD1. Germline trimming cut 6 bases from V and 9 bases from J; bases unmatched to any gene: 10. The CDR3 totals 16 residues. CDR3 residues: CASSQWGDRGSSPLHF. CDR3 nucleotide sequence: TGTGCCAGCAGCCAGTGGGGGGACAGGGGGAGTTCACCCCTCCACTTT.

The chain links TRBV27 to TRBJ1-4; tentative D call: TRBD1 (5 bases). This CDR3 is built from 15 residues. Germline values: CDR1 MNHEY, CDR2 SMNVEV (reference sequence). V lost 2 bases and J lost 5, with 12 bases in between. CDR3 sequence reads: CASSLRGALNEKLFF. The CDR3 nucleotides read TGTGCCAGCAGTTTACGAGGGGCGTTGAATGAAAAACTGTTTTTT.